Presented here are 18 T cell receptor beta chains from one specimen sequenced in a study of blood T cells in healthy people across ages. Primers used in a second PCR of roughly 6 to 11 cycles were a sample-barcoded 5' primer and a J-beta primer mix. TCRdb used MiXCR to reprocess the 5' RACE reads, holding one entry per CDR3 protein. The table records fewer than 2,000,000 distinct CDR3 sequences, roughly 30% of them present only once. The specimen sequenced was blood. The receptors were sampled from a woman aged 25 to 39 in good health.

This clonotype turned up a few times. V gene TRBV6-2 or TRBV6-3 combines with J gene TRBJ1-1; D unresolved. Looked up from germline, CDR1 is MNHEY and CDR2 is SVGEGT. The CDR3 totals 14 residues. V was trimmed by 3 bases and J by 1 base, leaving 9 bases between them. CDR3 sequence: CASSYIARNTEAFF. CDR3 DNA sequence: TGTGCCAGCAGTTATATAGCGAGGAACACTGAAGCTTTCTTT.

The V and J genes are TRBV12-3 or TRBV12-4 and TRBJ2-1; 7 bases fit TRBD2. The CDR3 has 16 amino acids. The V segment lost 0 bases and the J segment 4 bases; nucleotides outside the gene matches: 6. The CDR3 is CASSLAALAVYNEQFF. CDR3 in DNA: TGTGCCAGCAGTTTAGCGGCCCTAGCGGTATACAATGAGCAGTTCTTC.

The table lists this clonotype with many counts. The chain couples TRBV27 to TRBJ2-5; 7 bases map to TRBD2. Germline assignment: CDR1 MNHEY and CDR2 SMNVEV (reference sequence). This CDR3 comprises 16 residues. V lost 4 bases, J lost 6 bases, and 14 bases stayed unmatched. In DNA, the CDR3 is TGTGCCAGCAGTTCAGAGGACAACCCCGGGAGGCAGACCCAGTACTTC. Protein product: CASSSEDNPGRQTQYF.

The V and J genes are TRBV20-1 and TRBJ2-7, with TRBD1 matching over 9 bases. The CDR3 extends over 15 amino acids. Trimming at V came to 3 bases and at J to 3 bases, leaving 9 bases not matched to a gene. Germline V lookup: CDR1 DFQATT, CDR2 SNEGSKA (reference sequence). CDR3 nucleotides: TGCAGTGCTAGGGCCCAGACAGGGGGAGGCTACGAGCAGTACTTC. Residues: CSARAQTGGGYEQYF.

This clonotype was picked up a small number of times. The CDR3 DNA follows: TGCGCCAGCAGCTTAACAGGGGCGAACGAGCAGTACTTC. As protein: CASSLTGANEQYF. V gene TRBV5-1 combines with J gene TRBJ2-7; 7 nucleotides line up with TRBD1. Trimming at V came to 2 bases and at J to 5 bases, leaving 4 bases not matched to a gene. There are 13 residues in the CDR3. Germline V CDR1 and CDR2: SGHRS, YFSETQ.

Remarks on this clonotype: This may come from a read error, since a much larger clone is one base off. The V call is TRBV6-2 or TRBV6-3, the J call TRBJ2-3; D call uncertain. The germline gives CDR1 MNHEY, CDR2 SVGEGT. This CDR3 is built from 13 residues. CDR3 residues: CTSSYSPGDTQYF. CDR3 nucleotide sequence: TGTACCAGCAGTTACTCGCCCGGGGATACGCAGTATTTT.

The sample holds a few counts of this clonotype. This rearrangement joins TRBV24-1 to TRBJ2-3; possible D gene TRBD2, 6 bases. The CDR3 has 15 amino acids. Germline V CDR1 and CDR2: KGHDR, SFDVKD. Trimming removed 4 bases from V and 3 bases from J, with 13 bases in between. CDR3 sequence: CATSDRDWTTDTQYF. The CDR3 coding sequence is TGTGCCACCAGTGACCGGGACTGGACGACAGATACGCAGTATTTT.

There are many counts of this clonotype. CDR3 DNA: TGCGCCAGCAGCCAATGGGTAGGGAAAGAGACCCAGTACTTC. The encoded protein is CASSQWVGKETQYF. The V gene is TRBV4-1, the J gene TRBJ2-5; D remains ambiguous. The V and J ends lost 2 bases and 3 bases respectively, with 10 bases between them. The germline gives CDR1 MGHRA, CDR2 YSYEKL. CDR3 length equals 14 residues.

J is TRBJ2-1 and V is TRBV7-3; 10 bases align to TRBD2. The germline V gene has CDR1 SGHTA and CDR2 FQGTGA. This CDR3 spans 18 amino acids. Losses at the gene ends were 0 bases for V and 0 bases for J; bases not matched to a gene: 5. CDR3 region: CASSLTGRTSGSYNEQFF. The CDR3 DNA follows: TGTGCCAGCAGCTTAACGGGGCGGACTAGCGGCTCCTACAATGAGCAGTTCTTC.

There are a few counts of this clonotype. The CDR3 loop is CASSLFSWHSDTQYF. The CDR3 bases are TGTGCCAGCAGTCTCTTTTCTTGGCATTCAGATACGCAGTATTTT. The chain recombines TRBV5-5 with TRBJ2-3; D unresolved. The germline gives CDR1 SGHKS, CDR2 YYEKEE (reference sequence). This CDR3 contains 15 residues. Deletions cut 5 bases from V and 4 bases from J, with 17 bases between. The full variable domain, completed using reference TRBV5-5 and TRBJ2-3, is DAGVTQSPTHLIKTRGQQVTLRCSPISGHKSVSWYQQVLGQGPQFIFQYYEKEERGRGNFPDRFSARQFPNYSSELNVNALLLGDSALYLCASSLFSWHSDTQYFGPGTRLTVL.

This clonotype was picked up a small number of times. V is TRBV27 and J is TRBJ2-7; 9 nucleotides line up with TRBD1. The CDR3 runs to 16 residues. CDR1 and CDR2 (germline): MNHEY, SMNVEV (reference sequence). With 0 bases clipped from V and 5 bases from J, the junction kept 8 bases outside the gene matches. CDR3 sequence: CASSLSAGQGRHEQYF. The CDR3 DNA reads as TGTGCCAGCAGTTTATCGGCGGGACAGGGTAGGCACGAGCAGTACTTC.

This clonotype showed up many times. The chain uses TRBV6-2 or TRBV6-3 and TRBJ2-7; no definite D call. The ends were cut back, 2 bases at V and 2 bases at J, with 16 bases in the middle. CDR1 is MNHEY and CDR2 is SVGEGT in the germline V gene. The CDR3 sequence is 16 residues long. CDR3 sequence (DNA): TGTGCCAGCAGTTACCCGCCCCGCCAGCGCCCCTACGAGCAGTACTTC. Protein sequence: CASSYPPRQRPYEQYF.

On this clonotype: At one of its ends the junction is not consistent with the germline gene, which may arise from a read error. The rearrangement uses TRBV20-1 and TRBJ2-1; D unclear. The CDR3 sequence is 15 residues long. CDR1 and CDR2 from the germline V gene are DFQATT and SNEGSKA (reference sequence). CDR3 nucleotides: TGCAGTGGCCACCACGGTCTCGAGTCCTACGATGAACAGTTCTTC. Amino acids: CSGHHGLESYDEQFF.

This clonotype was observed at least ten times. V and J are TRBV6-1 and TRBJ1-2, with D possibly matching TRBD1 (5 bases). CDR3 length equals 11 residues. V was pared by 6 bases and J by 8 bases, with 10 bases between. Germline values: CDR1 MNHNS, CDR2 SASEGT. This CDR3 is CASRRGAGYTF. As DNA, the CDR3 is TGTGCCAGCAGGAGAGGGGCGGGCTACACCTTC.

V and J are TRBV4-1 and TRBJ2-3, with D perhaps being TRBD1 or TRBD2 (6 bases each). CDR1 and CDR2 (germline): MGHRA, YSYEKL. Trimming removed 2 bases from V and 6 bases from J, with 12 bases in between. The CDR3 is 14 residues long. DNA for the CDR3: TGCGCCAGCAGCCAAACCGGGGGCCCGGATACGCAGTATTTT. Protein product: CASSQTGGPDTQYF.

This clonotype appeared a few times. A junction end diverges from the germline sequence, so it may reflect a read error. The V and J genes are TRBV5-1 and TRBJ1-2; D call uncertain. Germline V gene data show CDR1 as SGHRS and CDR2 as YFSETQ. CDR3 length: 13 amino acids. CDR3 DNA: TGTGCCAGCAGCTTAGGTCGGGAGTATGGCTACACCTTC. It codes for CASSLGREYGYTF.

V is TRBV6-2 or TRBV6-3 and J is TRBJ1-2, with 9 positions matching TRBD1. With 5 bases clipped from V and 4 bases from J, the junction kept 11 bases outside the gene matches. Germline V gene sequence: CDR1 MNHEY, CDR2 SVGEGT. The CDR3 runs 16 residues. CDR3: CASSKPGQGLIYGYTF. The CDR3 DNA is TGTGCCAGCAGTAAGCCGGGACAGGGATTGATCTATGGCTACACCTTC.

This chain connects TRBV12-3 or TRBV12-4 to TRBJ2-4; TRBD2 agrees at 7 bases. V trimming: 3 bases; J trimming: 13 bases; junction bases outside the gene matches: 9. This CDR3 contains 13 residues. In DNA, the CDR3 is TGTGCCAGCAGTTTTAGGTGGGCGGGAGAGCAGTACTTC. Translation gives CASSFRWAGEQYF.